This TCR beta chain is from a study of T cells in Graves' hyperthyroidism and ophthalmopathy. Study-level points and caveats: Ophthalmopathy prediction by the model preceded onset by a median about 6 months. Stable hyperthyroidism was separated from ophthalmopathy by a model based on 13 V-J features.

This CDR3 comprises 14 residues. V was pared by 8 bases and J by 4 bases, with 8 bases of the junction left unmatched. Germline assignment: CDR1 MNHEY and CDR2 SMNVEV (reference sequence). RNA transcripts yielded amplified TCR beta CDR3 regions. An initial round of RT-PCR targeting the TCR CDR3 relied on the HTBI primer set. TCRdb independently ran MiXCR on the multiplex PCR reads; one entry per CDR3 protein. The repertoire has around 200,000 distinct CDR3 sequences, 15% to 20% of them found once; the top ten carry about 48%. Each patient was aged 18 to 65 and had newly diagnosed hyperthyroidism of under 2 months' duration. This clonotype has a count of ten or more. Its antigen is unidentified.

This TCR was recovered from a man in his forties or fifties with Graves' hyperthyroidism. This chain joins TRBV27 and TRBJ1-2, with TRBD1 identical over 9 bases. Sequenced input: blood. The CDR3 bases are TGTGCCAGCTGCGGGACAGGGTGTGGCTATGGCTACACCTTC. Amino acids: CASCGTGCGYGYTF.